A selection of T cell receptor beta chains follows, all from one sample in a study of blood T cell repertoires in COVID-19. Profiled with immunoSEQ multiplex PCR; TCRdb holds only in-frame clones, not every one. This table has 120,000 or so clones, around 89% appearing once. The sequenced material came from peripheral blood. These TCRs come from a man in his fifties with acute or convalescent COVID-19. Both conserved end residues are part of each CDR3. D genes are given only for firm matches. Size is stated for part of the rows, as once, few or many counts, or as a class when the clone is expanded.

cdr3_aa cdr3_nt j_call clone_size v_call d_call
CASIGTGGTGELFF TGTGCCAGCATTGGCACAGGGGGCACCGGGGAGCTGTTTTTT TRBJ2-2 - TRBV2 TRBD1
CSGYREETQYF TGCAGCGGCTACAGGGAAGAGACCCAGTACTTC TRBJ2-5 - TRBV29-1 -
CASSSGQGSSNFETQYF TGTGCCAGCAGTTCAGGACAGGGGTCGAGCAATTTTGAGACCCAGTACTTC TRBJ2-5 - TRBV11-3 TRBD1
CASSVGAGGQGETQYF TGTGCCAGCAGCGTAGGAGCGGGAGGCCAGGGAGAGACCCAGTACTTC TRBJ2-5 - TRBV9 TRBD2
CASSMTGEKVTEAFF TGCGCCAGCAGCATGACAGGGGAGAAGGTAACTGAAGCTTTCTTT TRBJ1-1 - TRBV5-1 TRBD1
CASSQVTYEQYF TGTGCCAGCTCACAGGTTACCTACGAGCAGTACTTC TRBJ2-7 once TRBV6-6 -
CASSLGGTGGDEQYF TGTGCCAGCAGCTTAGGAGGGACAGGGGGCGACGAGCAGTACTTC TRBJ2-7 few TRBV11-2 TRBD1
CASGLPTGQTGELFF TGTGCTAGTGGTTTGCCGACAGGACAGACCGGGGAGCTGTTTTTT TRBJ2-2 - TRBV12-5 -
CATSRDRGTGNSPLHF TGTGCCACCAGCAGAGATCGCGGGACAGGGAATTCACCCCTCCACTTT TRBJ1-6 - TRBV15 TRBD1
CASSQDSGSPGADTQYF TGTGCCAGCAGCCAAGATAGCGGGAGCCCCGGGGCAGATACGCAGTATTTT TRBJ2-3 - TRBV3-1/TRBV3-2 TRBD2
CASSMRGQTDNQPQHF TGTGCCAGTAGTATGAGGGGACAGACGGACAATCAGCCCCAGCATTTT TRBJ1-5 - TRBV19 TRBD1
CASSITGGVNTEAFF TGTGCCAGTAGTATCACAGGAGGGGTGAACACTGAAGCTTTCTTT TRBJ1-1 - TRBV19 -
CASSLTESEGNTIYF TGTGCCAGCAGCCTCACAGAATCCGAGGGAAACACCATATATTTT TRBJ1-3 - TRBV7-9 -
CSVGAVGAGQPQHF TGCAGCGTTGGGGCGGTAGGGGCTGGTCAGCCCCAGCATTTT TRBJ1-5 - TRBV29-1 -
CASSLFGQASTDTQYF TGCGCCAGCAGCTTATTCGGACAGGCTAGCACAGATACGCAGTATTTT TRBJ2-3 - TRBV5-1 TRBD1
CASSDSGYYGYTF TGTGCCAGCAGTGATTCAGGGTACTATGGCTACACCTTC TRBJ1-2 - TRBV2 -
CASSRQATNTEAFF TGTGCCAGCAGTCGACAGGCCACGAACACTGAAGCTTTCTTT TRBJ1-1 - TRBV2 -
CASSIISGTGGNEQYF TGTGCCAGCAGTATCATATCCGGGACAGGGGGCAACGAGCAGTACTTC TRBJ2-7 - TRBV27 TRBD1
CATSDPGTGSHGYTF TGTGCCACCAGTGATCCCGGGACAGGGAGTCATGGCTACACCTTC TRBJ1-2 - TRBV24-1 TRBD1
CASSLRPSGDYEQYF TGTGCCAGCAGCTTAAGGCCTAGCGGTGATTACGAGCAGTACTTC TRBJ2-7 - TRBV11-2 TRBD2
CASSRGQGSTDTQYF TGTGCCAGCTCACGAGGACAGGGTAGCACAGATACGCAGTATTTT TRBJ2-3 - TRBV18 TRBD1
CASSNPDRPARETQYF TGTGCCAGCAGCAATCCGGACAGACCGGCGAGGGAGACCCAGTACTTC TRBJ2-5 - TRBV21-1 -
CASSRDNEQFF TGTGCCAGCAGTCGGGACAATGAGCAGTTCTTC TRBJ2-1 - TRBV5-5 -
CASSGPAGPYEQYF TGTGCCAGCAGCGGACCAGCGGGCCCCTACGAGCAGTACTTC TRBJ2-7 - TRBV5-6 -
CASAQGTLSYRYTF TGCGCCAGCGCACAGGGGACCCTGTCCTATCGCTACACCTTC TRBJ1-2 - TRBV10-2 TRBD1
CASSPKAFSRERESEQFF TGTGCCAGCAGCCCGAAGGCTTTTAGTCGGGAGAGAGAAAGTGAGCAGTTCTTC TRBJ2-1 - TRBV7-9 -
CASRVPGQGIVAGYTF TGTGCCAGCAGGGTCCCGGGACAGGGGATCGTGGCTGGCTACACCTTC TRBJ1-2 - TRBV28 TRBD1
CASSPTGLAGRDEQFF TGTGCCAGCTCACCAACGGGACTAGCGGGAAGGGATGAGCAGTTCTTC TRBJ2-1 - TRBV18 TRBD2
CASRRVQNTGELFF TGTGCCAGCCGGAGGGTACAGAACACCGGGGAGCTGTTTTTT TRBJ2-2 - TRBV7-2 -
CASSSGLAVDNEQFF TGTGCCAGCAGCTCCGGACTAGCGGTCGACAATGAGCAGTTCTTC TRBJ2-1 - TRBV4-2 TRBD2
CASSQDRQGAVYGYTF TGCGCCAGCAGCCAAGATCGCCAGGGGGCGGTCTATGGCTACACCTTC TRBJ1-2 - TRBV4-1 TRBD1
CASSFSREGDGYANSPLHF TGCGCCAGCAGCTTTTCAAGGGAAGGGGATGGGTATGCGAATTCACCCCTCCACTTT TRBJ1-6 - TRBV5-1 -
CASSPDGGNSPLHF TGTGCCAGCAGTCCGGACGGGGGAAATTCACCCCTCCACTTT TRBJ1-6 - TRBV27 -
CASSPRPGAASTDTQYF TGTGCCAGCAGCCCCCGACCAGGGGCGGCTAGCACAGATACGCAGTATTTT TRBJ2-3 - TRBV9 -
CASSFQFSDTQYF TGTGCCAGCAGTTTTCAGTTTTCAGATACGCAGTATTTT TRBJ2-3 - TRBV27 -
CASSEAGQGGGQTQYF TGTGCCAGCAGTGAAGCGGGACAGGGGGGAGGTCAGACCCAGTACTTC TRBJ2-5 - TRBV6-1 TRBD1